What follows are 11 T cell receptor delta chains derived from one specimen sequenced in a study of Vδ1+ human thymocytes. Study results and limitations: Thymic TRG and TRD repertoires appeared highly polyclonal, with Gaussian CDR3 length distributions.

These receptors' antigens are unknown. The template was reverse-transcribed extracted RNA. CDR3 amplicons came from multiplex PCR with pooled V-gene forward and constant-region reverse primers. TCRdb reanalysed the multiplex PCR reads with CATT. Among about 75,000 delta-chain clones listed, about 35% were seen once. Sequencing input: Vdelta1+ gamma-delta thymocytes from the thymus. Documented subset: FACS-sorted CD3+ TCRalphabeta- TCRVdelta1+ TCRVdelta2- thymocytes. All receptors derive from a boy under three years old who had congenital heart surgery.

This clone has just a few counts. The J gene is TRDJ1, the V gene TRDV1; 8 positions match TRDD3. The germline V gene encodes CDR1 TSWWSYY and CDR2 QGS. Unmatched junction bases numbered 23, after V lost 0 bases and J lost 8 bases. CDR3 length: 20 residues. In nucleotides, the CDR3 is TGTGCTCTTGGGGAACTTTCCCTCTACCCGTTACTGGGGGTAATAGGGAAACTCATCTTT. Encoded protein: CALGELSLYPLLGVIGKLIF.

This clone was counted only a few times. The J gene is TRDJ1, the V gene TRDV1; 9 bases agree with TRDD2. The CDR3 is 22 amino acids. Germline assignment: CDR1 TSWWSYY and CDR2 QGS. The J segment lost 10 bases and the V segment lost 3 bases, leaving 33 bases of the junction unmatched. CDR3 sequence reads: CALGDCYDGLPTLLAPQEGLIF. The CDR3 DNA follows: TGTGCTCTTGGGGATTGTTACGACGGCCTTCCTACCTTACTGGCACCTCAGGAAGGACTCATCTTT.

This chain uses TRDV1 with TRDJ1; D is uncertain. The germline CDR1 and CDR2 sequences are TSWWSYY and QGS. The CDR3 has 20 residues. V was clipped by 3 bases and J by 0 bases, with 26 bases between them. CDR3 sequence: CALGESTARRFHPHTDKLIF. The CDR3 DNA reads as TGTGCTCTTGGGGAGTCAACAGCAAGGAGGTTCCACCCCCACACCGATAAACTCATCTTT.

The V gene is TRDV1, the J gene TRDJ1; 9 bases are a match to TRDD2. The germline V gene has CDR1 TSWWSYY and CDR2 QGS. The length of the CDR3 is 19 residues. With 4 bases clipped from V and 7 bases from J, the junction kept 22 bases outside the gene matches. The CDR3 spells CALGGGLPTVRDSRGKLIF. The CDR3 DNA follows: TGTGCTCTTGGGGGAGGCCTTCCTACTGTACGTGACTCGAGGGGTAAACTCATCTTT.

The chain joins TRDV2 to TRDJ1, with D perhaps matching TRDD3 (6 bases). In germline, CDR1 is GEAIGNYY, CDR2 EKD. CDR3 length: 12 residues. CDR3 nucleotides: TGTGCTGTGCATACCTGGGGCGATAAACTCATCTTT. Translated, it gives CAVHTWGDKLIF.

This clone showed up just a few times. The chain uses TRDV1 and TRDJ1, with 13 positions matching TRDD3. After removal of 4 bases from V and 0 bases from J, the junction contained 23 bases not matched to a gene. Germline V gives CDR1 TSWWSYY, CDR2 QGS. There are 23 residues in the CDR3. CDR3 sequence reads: CALGVYLFPHTGGYALYTDKLIF. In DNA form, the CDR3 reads TGTGCTCTTGGGGTTTACCTTTTTCCTCATACTGGGGGATACGCGCTGTACACCGATAAACTCATCTTT.

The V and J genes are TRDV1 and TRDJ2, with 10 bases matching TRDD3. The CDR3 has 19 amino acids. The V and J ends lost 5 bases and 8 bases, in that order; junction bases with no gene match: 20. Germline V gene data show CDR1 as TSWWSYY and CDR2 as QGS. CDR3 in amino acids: CALGNNFLLGDPLGAQLFF. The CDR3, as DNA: TGTGCTCTTGGGAATAACTTCCTACTGGGGGATCCCCTCGGGGCACAACTCTTCTTT.

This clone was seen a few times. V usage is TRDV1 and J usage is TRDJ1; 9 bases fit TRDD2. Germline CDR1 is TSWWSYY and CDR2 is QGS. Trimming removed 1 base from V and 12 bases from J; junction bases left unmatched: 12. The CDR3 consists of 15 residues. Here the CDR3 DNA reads TGTGCTCTTGGGGAACGAGGCCTTCCTACGACCTATATCATCTTT. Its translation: CALGERGLPTTYIIF.

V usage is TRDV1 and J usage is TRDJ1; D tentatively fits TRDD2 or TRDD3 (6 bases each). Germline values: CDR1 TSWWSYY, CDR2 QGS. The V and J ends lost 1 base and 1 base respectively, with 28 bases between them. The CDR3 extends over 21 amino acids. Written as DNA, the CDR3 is TGTGCTCTTGGGGAACCCCTTCCGTGGGGTGGGGGTCTTACGTCCACCGATAAACTCATCTTT. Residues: CALGEPLPWGGGLTSTDKLIF.

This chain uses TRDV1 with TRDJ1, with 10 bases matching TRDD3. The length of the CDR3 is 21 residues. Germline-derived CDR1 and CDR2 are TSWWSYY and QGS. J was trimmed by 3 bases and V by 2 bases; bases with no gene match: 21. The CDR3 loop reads CALGEGGPFVLGDLHPDKLIF. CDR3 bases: TGTGCTCTTGGGGAAGGGGGCCCTTTCGTACTGGGGGATCTGCATCCCGATAAACTCATCTTT.

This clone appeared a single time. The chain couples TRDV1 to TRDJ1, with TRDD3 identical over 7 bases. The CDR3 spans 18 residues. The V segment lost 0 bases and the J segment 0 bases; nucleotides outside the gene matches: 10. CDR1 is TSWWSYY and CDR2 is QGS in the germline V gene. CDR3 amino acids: CALGELAWGNPYTDKLIF. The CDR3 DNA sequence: TGTGCTCTTGGGGAACTTGCGTGGGGGAACCCGTACACCGATAAACTCATCTTT.